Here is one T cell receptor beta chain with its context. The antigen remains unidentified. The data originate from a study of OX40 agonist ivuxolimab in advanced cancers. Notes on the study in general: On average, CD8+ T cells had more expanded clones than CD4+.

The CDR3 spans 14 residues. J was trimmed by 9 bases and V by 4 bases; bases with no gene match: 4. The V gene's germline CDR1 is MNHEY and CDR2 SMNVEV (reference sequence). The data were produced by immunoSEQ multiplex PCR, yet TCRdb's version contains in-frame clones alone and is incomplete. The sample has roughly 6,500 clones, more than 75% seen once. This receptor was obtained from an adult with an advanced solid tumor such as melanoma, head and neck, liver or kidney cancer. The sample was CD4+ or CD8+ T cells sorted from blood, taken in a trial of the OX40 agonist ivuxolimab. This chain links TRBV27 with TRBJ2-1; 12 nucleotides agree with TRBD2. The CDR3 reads CASSWTSGIVEQFF. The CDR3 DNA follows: TGTGCCAGCAGTTGGACTAGCGGGATCGTTGAGCAGTTCTTC.